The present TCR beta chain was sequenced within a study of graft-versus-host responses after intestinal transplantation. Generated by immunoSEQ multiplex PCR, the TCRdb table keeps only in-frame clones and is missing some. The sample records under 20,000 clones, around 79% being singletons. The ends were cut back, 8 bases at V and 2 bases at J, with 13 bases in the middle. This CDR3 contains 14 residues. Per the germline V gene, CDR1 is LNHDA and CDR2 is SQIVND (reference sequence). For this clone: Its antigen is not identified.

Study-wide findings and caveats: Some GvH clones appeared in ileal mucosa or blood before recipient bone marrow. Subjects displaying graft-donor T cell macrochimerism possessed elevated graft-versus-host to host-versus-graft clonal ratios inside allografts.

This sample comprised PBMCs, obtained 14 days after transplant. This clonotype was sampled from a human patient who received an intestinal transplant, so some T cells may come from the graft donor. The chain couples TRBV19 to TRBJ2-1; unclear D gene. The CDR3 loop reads CASGKRVAYNEQFF. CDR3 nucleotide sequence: TGTGCCAGTGGCAAAAGGGTCGCCTACAATGAGCAGTTCTTC. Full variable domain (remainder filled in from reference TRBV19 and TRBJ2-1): DGGITQSPKYLFRKEGQNVTLSCEQNLNHDAMYWYRQDPGQGLRLIYYSQIVNDFQKGDIAEGYSVSREKKESFPLTVTSAQKNPTAFYLCASGKRVAYNEQFFGPGTRLTVL.